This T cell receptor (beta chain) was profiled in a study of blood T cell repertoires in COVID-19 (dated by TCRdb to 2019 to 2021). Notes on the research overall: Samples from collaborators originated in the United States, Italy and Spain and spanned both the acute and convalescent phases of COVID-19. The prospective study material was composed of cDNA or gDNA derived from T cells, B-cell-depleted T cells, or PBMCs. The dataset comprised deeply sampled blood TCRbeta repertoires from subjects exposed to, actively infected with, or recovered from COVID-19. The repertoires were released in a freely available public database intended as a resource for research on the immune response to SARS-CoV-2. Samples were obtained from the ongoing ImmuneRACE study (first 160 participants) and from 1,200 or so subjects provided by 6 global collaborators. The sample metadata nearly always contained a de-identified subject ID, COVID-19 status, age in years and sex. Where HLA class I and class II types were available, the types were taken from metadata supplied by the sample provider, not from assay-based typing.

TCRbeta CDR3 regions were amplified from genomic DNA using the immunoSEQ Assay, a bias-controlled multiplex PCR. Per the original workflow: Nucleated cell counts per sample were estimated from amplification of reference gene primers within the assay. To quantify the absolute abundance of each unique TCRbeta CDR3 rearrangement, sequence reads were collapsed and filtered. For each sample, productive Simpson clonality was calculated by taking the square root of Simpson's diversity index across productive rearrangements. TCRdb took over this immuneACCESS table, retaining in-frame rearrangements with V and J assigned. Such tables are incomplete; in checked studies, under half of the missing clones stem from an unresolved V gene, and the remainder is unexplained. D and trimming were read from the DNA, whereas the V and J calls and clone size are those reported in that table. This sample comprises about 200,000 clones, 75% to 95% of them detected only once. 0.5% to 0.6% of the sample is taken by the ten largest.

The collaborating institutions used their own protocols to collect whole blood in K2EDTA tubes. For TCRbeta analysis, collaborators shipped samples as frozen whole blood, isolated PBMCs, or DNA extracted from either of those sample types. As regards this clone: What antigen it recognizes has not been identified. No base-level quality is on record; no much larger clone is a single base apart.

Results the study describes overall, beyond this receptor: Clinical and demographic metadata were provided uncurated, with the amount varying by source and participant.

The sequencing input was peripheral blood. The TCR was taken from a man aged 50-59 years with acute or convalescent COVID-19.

CDR3 sequence: CASSLVGQGHYGYTF. The DNA reads TGCGCCAGCAGCTTAGTTGGACAGGGGCACTATGGCTACACCTTC. The chain was built from TRBV5-1 and TRBJ1-2; TRBD1 aligns with 9 central bases. Reading from cysteine to phenylalanine, the CDR3 counts 15 amino acids. This entry keeps only the CDR3 DNA: 45 bases, framed from base 1. Via the germline V gene, CDR1 is SGHRS and CDR2 YFSETQ. Germline trimming: 2 bases from V, 3 bases from J; junction bases outside gene matches: 5.